A single sample is the source of the 11 T cell receptor beta chains below, sequenced in a study of preoperative IRX-2 immunotherapy in early breast cancer. As to treatment: preoperative locoregional IRX-2 cytokine immunotherapy. TCRdb keeps only in-frame clones here, not all; method: immunoSEQ multiplex PCR. The sample contains some 35,000 clones, roughly 82% of which appear only once. Material: lymph node tissue, obtained after IRX-2 immunotherapy. The source is a human donor with breast cancer.

The chain links TRBV6-8 to TRBJ2-7; 7 nucleotides agree with TRBD1. Trimming at V came to 10 bases and at J to 2 bases, leaving 8 bases not matched to a gene. Germline values: CDR1 MNHGY, CDR2 SAAAGT. The CDR3 consists of 13 residues. The CDR3: CAIKIDRAYEQYF. DNA of the CDR3: TGTGCCATCAAAATCGACAGGGCCTACGAGCAGTACTTC.

The chain couples TRBV11-3 to TRBJ1-1; weak D call: TRBD1 (6 bases). V dropped 6 bases and J dropped 6 bases, with 17 bases sitting between them. This CDR3 has 14 residues. Germline V gene sequence: CDR1 SGHNT, CDR2 YENEEA. CDR3 in amino acids: CASRSGGAGAEAFF. The CDR3 DNA sequence: TGTGCCAGCAGGTCGGGGGGCGCGGGCGCTGAAGCTTTCTTT.

The chain has TRBV11-3 and TRBJ1-3, with 8 bases aligning to TRBD1. Germline values: CDR1 SGHNT, CDR2 YENEEA. The CDR3 is made up of 15 amino acids. V shed 0 bases, J shed 4 bases, and the junction held 2 bases outside the gene matches. The CDR3 bases are TGTGCCAGCAGCTTAGAAGGACAGGGAGGAAACACCATATATTTT. Its translation is CASSLEGQGGNTIYF.

The CDR3 loop reads CASSQRGLLINTEAFF. The CDR3 DNA is TGTGCCAGCAGCCAAAGGGGGCTCCTAATAAACACTGAAGCTTTCTTT. The chain couples TRBV11-3 to TRBJ1-1; 7 bases are a match to TRBD1. The V gene end was trimmed by 5 bases and the J gene end by 2 bases; junction bases not matched to a gene: 11. The CDR3 length is 16 residues. Per germline, CDR1 SGHNT and CDR2 YENEEA.

The chain employs TRBV6-8 and TRBJ2-5; tentatively, D is TRBD2 (5 bases). The germline V gene has CDR1 MNHGY and CDR2 SAAAGT. The ends were cut back, 8 bases at V and 5 bases at J, with 27 bases in the middle. The CDR3 is 17 residues long. The CDR3 region has the DNA TGTGCCAGCTATGATGGGGAAGGGAGACTCGTACGGGAGACCCAGTACTTC. Protein product: CASYDGEGRLVRETQYF.

Here the CDR3 reads CASSEMRTAVYFGYTF. The CDR3 bases are TGTGCCAGCAGTGAAATGAGGACAGCGGTATACTTTGGCTACACCTTC. The chain combines TRBV9 with TRBJ1-2; D might be TRBD1 (6 bases). V lost 5 bases and J lost 7, with 24 bases in between. Germline CDR1 and CDR2: SGDLS and YYNGEE. The CDR3 is made up of 16 amino acids.

The V call is TRBV28, the J call TRBJ2-7, with 7 bases matching TRBD1. CDR1 is MDHEN, CDR2 SYDVKM, per germline. There are 14 residues in the CDR3. Trimming cost V 6 bases and J 1 base; bases outside gene matches: 6. The CDR3 sequence is CASRLPGQSYEQYF. In DNA form, the CDR3 reads TGTGCCAGCAGGCTCCCGGGACAGTCCTACGAGCAGTACTTC.

The genes are TRBV1 and TRBJ1-1; the table names TRBD1, a call not compared with the DNA. TRBV1 is marked as a pseudogene. CDR3 size: 16 residues. The DNA for the CDR3 is TGCGCCAGCAGCCAAGCTCGGGACAGGGCTAACACTGAAGCTTTCTTT. Its protein is CASSQARDRANTEAFF.

This clone has just one count. V is TRBV6-8 and J is TRBJ1-2, with 8 bases aligning to TRBD1. With 6 bases clipped from V and 14 bases from J, the junction kept 11 bases outside the gene matches. The V gene's germline CDR1 is MNHGY and CDR2 SAAAGT. The CDR3 extends over 12 amino acids. CDR3 nucleotides: TGTGCCAGCAGACCCACTTCGGACAGGGAGACCTTC. Its translation: CASRPTSDRETF.

This clone turned up a few times. The chain carries TRBV6-8 and TRBJ1-6, with D hard to call. V was shortened by 5 bases and J by 2 bases, with 13 bases between the two germline ends. Germline-derived CDR1 and CDR2 are MNHGY and SAAAGT. The CDR3 runs to 16 residues. The DNA for the CDR3 is TGTGCCAGCAGTCTCTCTCGGCGGGCCTATAATTCACCCCTCCACTTT. Encoded protein: CASSLSRRAYNSPLHF.

CDR3 coding DNA: TGTGCCAGTACCCCCACAGGTACAACGCTAATCTATGGCTACACCTTC. As protein: CASTPTGTTLIYGYTF. The V gene is TRBV19, the J gene TRBJ1-2; weak D call: TRBD1 (5 bases). Trimming took 7 bases from V and 4 from J, leaving 22 bases between them. The CDR3 runs to 16 residues. Germline CDR1 and CDR2: LNHDA and SQIVND (reference sequence).